This TCR beta chain was found in a study of blood T cell repertoires in COVID-19. Study overall: The samples span acute and convalescent COVID-19 from the United States, Italy and Spain. PBMCs, B-cell-depleted T cells, or T cells provided the cDNA or gDNA that made up the material.

Authors' processing steps: Reference gene primer amplification gave nucleated cell count estimates. Sequenced by immunoSEQ multiplex PCR; TCRdb stores in-frame clones only, minus some. V, J and clone size derive from that table, while D and trimming were established from the DNA sequence. The sample yields 65,000 to 70,000 clones, roughly 80% seen once. This clonotype was sampled from a human donor in a cohort sampled during active COVID-19. The material sequenced was peripheral blood.

As DNA, the CDR3 is TGTGCCAGCAGCTTAGCGCTTCTACCTGATTCACCCCTCCACTTT. This sequence encodes CASSLALLPDSPLHF. The rearrangement joins TRBV7-2 to TRBJ1-6; D is ambiguous. CDR1 SGHTA and CDR2 FQGNSA come from the germline V gene. V dropped 0 bases and J dropped 8 bases, with 11 bases sitting between them. The CDR3 loop spans 15 amino acids.